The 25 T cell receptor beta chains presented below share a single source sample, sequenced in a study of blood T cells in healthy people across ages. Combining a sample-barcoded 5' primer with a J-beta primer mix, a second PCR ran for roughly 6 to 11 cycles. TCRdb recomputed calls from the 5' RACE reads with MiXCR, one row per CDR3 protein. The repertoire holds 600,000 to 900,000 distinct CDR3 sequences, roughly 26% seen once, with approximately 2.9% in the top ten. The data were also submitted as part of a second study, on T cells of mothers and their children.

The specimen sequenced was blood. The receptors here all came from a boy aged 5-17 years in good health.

CDR3 residues: CASSERRDTEAFF. The DNA of the CDR3 is TGTGCCAGCAGTGAACGGAGGGACACTGAAGCTTTCTTT. This chain joins TRBV6-4 and TRBJ1-1; D unresolved. There are 13 residues in the CDR3. From germline, CDR1 is MRHNA and CDR2 SNTAGT. V was trimmed by 3 bases and J by 3 bases, leaving 8 bases between them.

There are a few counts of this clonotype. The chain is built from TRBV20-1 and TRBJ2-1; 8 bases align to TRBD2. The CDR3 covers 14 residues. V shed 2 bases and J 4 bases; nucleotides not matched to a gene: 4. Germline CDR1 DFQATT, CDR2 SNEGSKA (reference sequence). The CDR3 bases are TGCAGTGCTAGACGGGGGGGCACTTACAATGAGCAGTTCTTC. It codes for CSARRGGTYNEQFF.

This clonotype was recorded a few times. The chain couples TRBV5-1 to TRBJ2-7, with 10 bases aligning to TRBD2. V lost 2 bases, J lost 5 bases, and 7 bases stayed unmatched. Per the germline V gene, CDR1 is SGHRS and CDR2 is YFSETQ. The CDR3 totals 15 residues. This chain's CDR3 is CASSLSGGARNEQYF. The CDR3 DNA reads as TGCGCCAGCAGCTTAAGCGGGGGGGCAAGGAACGAGCAGTACTTC. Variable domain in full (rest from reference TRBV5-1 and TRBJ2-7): KAGVTQTPRYLIKTRGQQVTLSCSPISGHRSVSWYQQTPGQGLQFLFEYFSETQRNKGNFPGRFSGRQFSNSRSEMNVSTLELGDSALYLCASSLSGGARNEQYFGPGTRLTVT.

Here the CDR3 DNA reads TGTGCCAGCAGCCGTTTGGGGGGAAGGACCAAAAACATTCAGTACTTC. This sequence encodes CASSRLGGRTKNIQYF. The V and J genes are TRBV14 and TRBJ2-4, with a possible D match to TRBD2 (6 bases). This CDR3 has 16 amino acids. V dropped 4 bases and J dropped 2 bases, with 15 bases sitting between them. Germline V CDR1 and CDR2: SGHDN, FVKESK.

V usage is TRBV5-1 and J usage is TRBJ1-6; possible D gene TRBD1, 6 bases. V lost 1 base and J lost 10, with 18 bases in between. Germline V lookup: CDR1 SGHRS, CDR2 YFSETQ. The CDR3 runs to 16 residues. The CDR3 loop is CASSLNRARGQSPLHF. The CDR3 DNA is TGCGCCAGCAGCTTGAACAGGGCCCGCGGTCAGTCACCCCTCCACTTT.

The CDR3 sequence: CASKYTGGGGNEQFF. The CDR3 DNA is TGTGCCAGCAAGTATACGGGCGGGGGGGGGAATGAGCAGTTCTTC. The chain uses TRBV6-5 and TRBJ2-1; TRBD2 matches 9 bases. Germline V gene lookup returns CDR1 MNHEY and CDR2 SVGAGI. There are 15 residues in the CDR3. V shed 7 bases, J shed 7 bases, and the junction held 11 bases outside the gene matches.

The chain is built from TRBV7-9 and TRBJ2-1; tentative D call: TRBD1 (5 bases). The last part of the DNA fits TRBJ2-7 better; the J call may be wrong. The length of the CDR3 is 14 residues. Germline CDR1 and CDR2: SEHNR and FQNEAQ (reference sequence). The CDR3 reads CASSLEAGSYEQYF. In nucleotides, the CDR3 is TGTGCCAGCAGCTTAGAAGCAGGGTCCTACGAGCAGTACTTC.

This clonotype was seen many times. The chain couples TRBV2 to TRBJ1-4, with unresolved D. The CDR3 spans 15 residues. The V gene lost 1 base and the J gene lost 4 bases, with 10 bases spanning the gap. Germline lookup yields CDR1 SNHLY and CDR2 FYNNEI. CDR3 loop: CASSEGTAHNEKLFF. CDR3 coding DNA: TGTGCCAGCAGTGAAGGAACAGCCCATAATGAAAAACTGTTTTTT.

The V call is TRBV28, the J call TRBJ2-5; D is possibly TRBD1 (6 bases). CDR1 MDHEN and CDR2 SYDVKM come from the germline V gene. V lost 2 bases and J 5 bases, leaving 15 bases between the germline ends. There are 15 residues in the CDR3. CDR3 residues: CASSLGAGVGETQYF. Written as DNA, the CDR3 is TGTGCCAGCAGTTTAGGTGCAGGGGTTGGGGAGACCCAGTACTTC.

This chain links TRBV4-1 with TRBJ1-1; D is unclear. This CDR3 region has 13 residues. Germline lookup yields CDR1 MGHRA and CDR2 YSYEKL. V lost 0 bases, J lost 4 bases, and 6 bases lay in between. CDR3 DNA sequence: TGCGCCAGCAGCCAAGAGATTCTCACTGAAGCTTTCTTT. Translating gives CASSQEILTEAFF.

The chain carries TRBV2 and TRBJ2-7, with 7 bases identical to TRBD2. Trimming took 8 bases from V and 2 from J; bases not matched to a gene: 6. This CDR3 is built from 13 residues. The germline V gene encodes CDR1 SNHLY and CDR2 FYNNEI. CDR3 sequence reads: CASLPGTTYEQYF. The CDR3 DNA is TGTGCCAGCCTACCCGGGACTACCTACGAGCAGTACTTC.

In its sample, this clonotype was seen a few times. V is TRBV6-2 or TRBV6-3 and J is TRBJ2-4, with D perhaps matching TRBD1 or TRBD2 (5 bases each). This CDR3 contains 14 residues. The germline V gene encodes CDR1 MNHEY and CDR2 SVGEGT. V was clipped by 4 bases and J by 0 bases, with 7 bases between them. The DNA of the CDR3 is TGTGCCAGCAGTTTCGGGACAGCCAAAAACATTCAGTACTTC. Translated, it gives CASSFGTAKNIQYF.

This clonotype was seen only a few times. The CDR3 coding sequence is TGTGCCAGCAGGCAGGGGGCTGGAGACGAGCAGTACTTC. Its translation is CASRQGAGDEQYF. The V call is TRBV6-2 or TRBV6-3, the J call TRBJ2-7, with 8 bases identical to TRBD1. The V gene end was trimmed by 6 bases and the J gene end by 5 bases; junction bases not matched to a gene: 6. Germline V gene lookup returns CDR1 MNHEY and CDR2 SVGEGT. CDR3 size: 13 residues.

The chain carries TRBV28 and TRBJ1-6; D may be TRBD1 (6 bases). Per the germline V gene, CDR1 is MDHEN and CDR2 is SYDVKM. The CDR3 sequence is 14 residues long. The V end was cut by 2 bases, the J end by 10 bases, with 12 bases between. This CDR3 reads CASSLPQGRSPLHF. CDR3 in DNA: TGTGCCAGCAGTTTACCTCAGGGGAGGTCACCCCTCCACTTT.

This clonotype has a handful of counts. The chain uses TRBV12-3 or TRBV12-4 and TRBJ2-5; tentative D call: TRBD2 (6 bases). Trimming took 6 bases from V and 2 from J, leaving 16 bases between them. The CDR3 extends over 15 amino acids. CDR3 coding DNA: TGTGCCAGCAGCATGGGGACTCCTATACAAGAGACCCAGTACTTC. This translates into CASSMGTPIQETQYF.

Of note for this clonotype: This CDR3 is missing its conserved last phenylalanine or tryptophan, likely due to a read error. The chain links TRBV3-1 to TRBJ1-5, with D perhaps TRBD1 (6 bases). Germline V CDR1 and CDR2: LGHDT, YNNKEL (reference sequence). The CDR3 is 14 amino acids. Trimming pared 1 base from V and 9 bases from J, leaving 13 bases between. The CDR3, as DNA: TGTGCCAGCAGCCAAGGGGACACATCACGGCCCCAGCATTTG. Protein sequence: CASSQGDTSRPQHL.

This CDR3 reads CASRPTGDSGNTIYF. The CDR3 DNA follows: TGTGCCAGCAGGCCCACTGGAGACTCTGGAAACACCATATATTTT. J is TRBJ1-3 and V is TRBV6-6; D call uncertain. The V gene lost 6 bases and the J gene lost 0 bases, with 12 bases spanning the gap. Germline CDR1 reads MNHNY; CDR2 reads SVGAGI (reference sequence). This CDR3 has 15 residues.

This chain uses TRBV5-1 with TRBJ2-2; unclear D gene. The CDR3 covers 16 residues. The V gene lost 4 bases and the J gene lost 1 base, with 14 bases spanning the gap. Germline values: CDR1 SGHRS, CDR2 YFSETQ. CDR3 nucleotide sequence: TGCGCCAGCAGCCCATCAGTGCTACAGAACACCGGGGAGCTGTTTTTT. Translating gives CASSPSVLQNTGELFF.

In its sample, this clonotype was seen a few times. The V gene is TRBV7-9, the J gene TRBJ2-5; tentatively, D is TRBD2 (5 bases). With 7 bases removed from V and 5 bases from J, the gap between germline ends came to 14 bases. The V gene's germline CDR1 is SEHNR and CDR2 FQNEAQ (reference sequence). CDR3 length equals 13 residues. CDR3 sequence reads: CASIPGSGETQYF. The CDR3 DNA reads TGTGCCAGCATCCCGGGGTCGGGGGAGACCCAGTACTTC.

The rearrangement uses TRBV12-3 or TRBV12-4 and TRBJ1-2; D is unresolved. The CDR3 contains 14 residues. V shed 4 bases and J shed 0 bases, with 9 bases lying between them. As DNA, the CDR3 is TGTGCCAGCAGTTCTGGGAGATCTAACTATGGCTACACCTTC. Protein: CASSSGRSNYGYTF.

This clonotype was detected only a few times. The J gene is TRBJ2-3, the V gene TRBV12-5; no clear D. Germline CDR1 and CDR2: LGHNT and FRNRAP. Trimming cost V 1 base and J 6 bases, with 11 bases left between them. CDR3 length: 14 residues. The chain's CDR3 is CASGLGQALDTQYF. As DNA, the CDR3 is TGTGCTAGTGGTTTGGGCCAAGCCTTGGATACGCAGTATTTT.

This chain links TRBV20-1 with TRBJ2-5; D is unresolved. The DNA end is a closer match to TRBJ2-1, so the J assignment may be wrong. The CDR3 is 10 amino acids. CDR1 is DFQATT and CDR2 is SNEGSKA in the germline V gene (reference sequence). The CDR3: CSASFHEQFF. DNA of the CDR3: TGCAGTGCTAGCTTCCATGAGCAGTTCTTC.

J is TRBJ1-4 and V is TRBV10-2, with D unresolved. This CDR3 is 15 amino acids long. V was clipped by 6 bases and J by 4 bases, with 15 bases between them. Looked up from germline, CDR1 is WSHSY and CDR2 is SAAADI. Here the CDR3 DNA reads TGCGCCAGCAGACGGCAACAGCGCTATAATGAAAAACTGTTTTTT. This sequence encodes CASRRQQRYNEKLFF.

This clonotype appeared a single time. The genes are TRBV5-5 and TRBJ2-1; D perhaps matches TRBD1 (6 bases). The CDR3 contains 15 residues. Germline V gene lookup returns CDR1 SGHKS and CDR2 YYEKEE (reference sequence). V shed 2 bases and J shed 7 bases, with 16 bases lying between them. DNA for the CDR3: TGTGCCAGCAGCTTTAACAGGGTGGGACAAAATGAGCAGTTCTTC. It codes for CASSFNRVGQNEQFF.

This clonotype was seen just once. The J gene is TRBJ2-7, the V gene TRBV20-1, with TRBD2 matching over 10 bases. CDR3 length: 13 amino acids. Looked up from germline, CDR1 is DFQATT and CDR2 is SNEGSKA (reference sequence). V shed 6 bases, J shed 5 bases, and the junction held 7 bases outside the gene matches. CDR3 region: CSAAGTSANEQYF. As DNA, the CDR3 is TGCAGTGCAGCCGGGACTAGCGCCAACGAGCAGTACTTC.